The clone carrying this T cell receptor (beta chain) has just one count. Assay used: immunoSEQ multiplex PCR; TCRdb lists only in-frame clones, some missing. The sample lists some 50,000 clones; more than 85% were seen once. The sample comes from a study of blood T cell repertoires in COVID-19. Germline V lookup: CDR1 SGHNT, CDR2 YYREEE (reference sequence). V was trimmed by 4 bases and J by 5 bases, leaving 12 bases between them. This CDR3 has 14 amino acids. The chain has TRBV5-4 and TRBJ1-4; tentatively, D is TRBD1 (5 bases). This clonotype was sampled from a woman aged 45-65 years who had recovered from COVID-19. Sequenced sample: PBMCs or T cells enriched from blood (not recorded which). CDR3 nucleotides: TGTGCCAGCAGCCTCGGGGGGGGAAATGAAAAACTGTTTTTT. Translated, it gives CASSLGGGNEKLFF. Filled out from reference TRBV5-4 and TRBJ1-4, the complete variable domain reads ETGVTQSPTHLIKTRGQQVTLRCSSQSGHNTVSWYQQALGQGPQFIFQYYREEENGRGNFPPRFSGLQFPNYSSELNVNALELDDSALYLCASSLGGGNEKLFFGSGTQLSVL.